These 3 T cell receptor beta chains originate from one sample sequenced in a study of cytomegalovirus exposure and HLA in healthy donors. Amplification used 60 Vbeta primers and 13 Jbeta primers. Clones were read by immunoSEQ multiplex PCR, and TCRdb kept only the in-frame ones, dropping some. The sample lists over 95,000 clones, roughly 82% occurring once. Material: PBMCs. Every receptor here comes from a man aged 35 to 55 in good health and CMV-seropositive.

Concerning this clone: Germline and junction disagree at one end, which may indicate a read error. The chain employs TRBV2 and TRBJ2-6, with D possibly matching TRBD1 (5 bases). The CDR3 extends over 14 amino acids. Germline assignment: CDR1 SNHLY and CDR2 FYNNEI. CDR3 amino acids: CASVESSGANGLTF. The CDR3 DNA reads as TGTGCCAGCGTTGAGAGCTCTGGGGCCAACGGCCTGACTTTC.

CDR3 in amino acids: CASGPGQGPAGYTF. The CDR3 coding sequence is TGCGCCAGCGGACCGGGACAGGGACCCGCGGGCTACACCTTC. The V and J genes are TRBV4-3 and TRBJ1-2, with TRBD1 matching over 9 bases. Trimming took 8 bases from V and 8 from J; bases not matched to a gene: 12. The CDR3 loop spans 14 amino acids. CDR1 LGHNA and CDR2 YSLEER come from the germline V gene.

This clone turned up a few times. This rearrangement joins TRBV27 to TRBJ2-7, with D maybe TRBD2 (5 bases). Between the trimmed V and J ends, which lost 2 bases and 1 base, there was a span of 6 bases. The CDR3 is 13 residues long. Germline assignment: CDR1 MNHEY and CDR2 SMNVEV (reference sequence). The CDR3 region is CASSLEGSYEQYF. CDR3 DNA sequence: TGTGCCAGCAGTTTAGAGGGTTCCTACGAGCAGTACTTC.